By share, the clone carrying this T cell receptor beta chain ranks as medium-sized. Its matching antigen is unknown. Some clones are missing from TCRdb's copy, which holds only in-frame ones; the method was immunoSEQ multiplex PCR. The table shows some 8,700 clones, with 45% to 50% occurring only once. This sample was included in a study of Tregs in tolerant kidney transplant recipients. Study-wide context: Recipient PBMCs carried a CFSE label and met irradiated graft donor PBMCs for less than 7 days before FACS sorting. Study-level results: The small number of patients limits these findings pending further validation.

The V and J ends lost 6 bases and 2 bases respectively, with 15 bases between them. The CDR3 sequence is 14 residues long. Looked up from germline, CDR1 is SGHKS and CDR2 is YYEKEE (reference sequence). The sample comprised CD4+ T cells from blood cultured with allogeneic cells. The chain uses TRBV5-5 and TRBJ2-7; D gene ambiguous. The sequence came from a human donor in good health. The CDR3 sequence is CASIHMPEAYEQYF. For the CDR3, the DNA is TGTGCCAGCATCCACATGCCCGAAGCCTACGAGCAGTACTTC.